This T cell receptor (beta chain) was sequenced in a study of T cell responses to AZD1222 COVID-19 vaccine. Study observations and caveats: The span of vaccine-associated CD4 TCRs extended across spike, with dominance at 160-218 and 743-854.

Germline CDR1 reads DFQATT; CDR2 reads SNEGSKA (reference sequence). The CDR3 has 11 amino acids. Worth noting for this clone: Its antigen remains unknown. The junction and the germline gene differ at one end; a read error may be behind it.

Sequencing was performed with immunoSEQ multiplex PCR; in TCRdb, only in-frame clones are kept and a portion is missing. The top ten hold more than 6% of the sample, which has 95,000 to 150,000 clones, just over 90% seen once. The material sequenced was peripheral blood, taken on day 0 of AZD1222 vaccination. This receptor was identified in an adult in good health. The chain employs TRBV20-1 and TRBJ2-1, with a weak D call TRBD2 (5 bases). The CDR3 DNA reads TGCAGTCCCGGTAGAGAAGCGGCTGCCCTCTTC. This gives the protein CSPGREAAALF.